This TCR beta chain was captured in a study of blood T cell repertoires in COVID-19. Generated by immunoSEQ multiplex PCR, the TCRdb table keeps only in-frame clones and is missing some. This repertoire shows fewer than 200,000 clones, roughly 87% found once; its top ten account for around 1.2%. V lost 4 bases to trimming and J lost 1 base, with 14 bases between them. In germline, CDR1 is LGHNA, CDR2 YSLEER. The CDR3 contains 15 residues. V gene TRBV4-3 combines with J gene TRBJ2-7; tentatively, D is TRBD1 (5 bases). This receptor was identified in a human donor with acute COVID-19. The donor label of this sample is uncertain. The sequenced sample consisted of PBMCs or T cells enriched from blood (not recorded which). The CDR3 region has the DNA TGCGCCAGCAGCCGAGCCACAGGCGGATCCTACGAGCAGTACTTC. Translation gives CASSRATGGSYEQYF.